Each of the 25 T cell receptor beta chains below was sequenced from the same sample in a study of cytomegalovirus exposure and HLA in healthy donors. The PCR used 60 Vbeta and 13 Jbeta primers. Clones were sequenced by immunoSEQ multiplex PCR, and TCRdb holds only the in-frame ones, with some missing. The table has around 60,000 clones, 65% to 85% seen once. Sequenced material: PBMCs. These receptors were collected from a male donor in good health and CMV-seronegative.

This clone has a handful of counts. CDR3 in amino acids: CASSQGRTVQFF. In DNA form, the CDR3 reads TGTGCCAGCAGCCAAGGGAGGACAGTGCAGTTCTTC. The chain employs TRBV14 and TRBJ2-1; possibly TRBD1 for D (6 bases). The CDR3 extends over 12 amino acids. V shed 1 base and J shed 12 bases, with 10 bases lying between them. CDR1 is SGHDN, CDR2 FVKESK, per germline.

The chain recombines TRBV4-2 with TRBJ2-7, with a possible D match to TRBD2 (6 bases). The ends were cut back, 5 bases at V and 2 bases at J, with 10 bases in the middle. This CDR3 is built from 13 residues. Germline V gene lookup returns CDR1 LGHNA and CDR2 YNFKEQ. This CDR3 reads CASSGEEPYEQYF. CDR3 bases: TGTGCCAGCAGCGGGGAGGAACCCTACGAGCAGTACTTC.

This chain uses TRBV4-3 with TRBJ2-1; 8 bases map to TRBD2. The CDR3 runs to 18 residues. V lost 0 bases and J lost 2; bases outside the gene matches: 9. CDR1 LGHNA and CDR2 YSLEER come from the germline V gene. The CDR3 sequence is CASSQESAGTRTYNEQFF. The DNA of the CDR3 is TGCGCCAGCAGCCAAGAATCCGCGGGGACTAGAACCTACAATGAGCAGTTCTTC.

The chain employs TRBV2 and TRBJ1-6; D may be TRBD1 (5 bases). V gave up 4 bases and J gave up 6 bases, with 7 bases separating them. The CDR3 is 13 residues long. Germline CDR1 SNHLY, CDR2 FYNNEI. The DNA for the CDR3 is TGTGCCAGCAGTGGACAGCCTAATTCACCCCTCCACTTT. It yields the protein CASSGQPNSPLHF. Looking up the rest from reference TRBV2 and TRBJ1-6 gives the full variable domain: EPEVTQTPSHQVTQMGQEVILRCVPISNHLYFYWYRQILGQKVEFLVSFYNNEISEKSEIFDDQFSVERPDGSNFTLKIRSTKLEDSAMYFCASSGQPNSPLHFGNGTRLTVT.

The J gene is TRBJ1-2, the V gene TRBV7-2; D gene unclear. The V end was cut by 3 bases, the J end by 0 bases, with 8 bases between. CDR3 length equals 14 residues. CDR1 is SGHTA and CDR2 is FQGNSA in the germline V gene. CDR3 region: CASSFSGANYGYTF. CDR3 bases: TGTGCCAGCAGCTTCTCGGGAGCTAACTATGGCTACACCTTC. The full variable domain, rest sourced from reference TRBV7-2 and TRBJ1-2, is GAGVSQSPSNKVTEKGKDVELRCDPISGHTALYWYRQSLGQGLEFLIYFQGNSAPDKSGLPSDRFSAERTGGSVSTLTIQRTQQEDSAVYLCASSFSGANYGYTFGSGTRLTVV.

The chain carries TRBV29-1 and TRBJ1-5, with TRBD1 matching 7 bases. Germline V lookup: CDR1 SQVTM, CDR2 ANQGSEA. There are 14 residues in the CDR3. J was trimmed by 2 bases and V by 5 bases; bases with no gene match: 6. For the CDR3, the DNA is TGCAGCGTTAACCTCGGACAGGGCAATCAGCCCCAGCATTTT. It encodes CSVNLGQGNQPQHF.

The chain employs TRBV19 and TRBJ1-1; D remains unclear. The length of the CDR3 is 14 residues. Germline V gene data show CDR1 as LNHDA and CDR2 as SQIVND (reference sequence). V was pared by 3 bases and J by 2 bases, with 10 bases between. The CDR3 region is CASSIPAGNTEAFF. The DNA for the CDR3 is TGTGCCAGTAGTATCCCTGCGGGCAACACTGAAGCTTTCTTT.

This sequence joins TRBV6-1 and TRBJ2-1; 9 nucleotides match TRBD2. The CDR3 runs to 15 residues. Germline V gene sequence: CDR1 MNHNS, CDR2 SASEGT. V gave up 6 bases and J gave up 0 bases; unmatched junction bases: 3. The chain's CDR3 is CASSLAGSSYNEQFF. The CDR3 nucleotides are TGTGCCAGCAGCCTAGCGGGGAGCTCCTACAATGAGCAGTTCTTC.

The chain couples TRBV6-1 to TRBJ1-5; possible D gene TRBD1, 6 bases. The CDR3 is 15 amino acids. Per the germline V gene, CDR1 is MNHNS and CDR2 is SASEGT. V was trimmed by 1 base and J by 4 bases, leaving 11 bases between them. CDR3 region: CASSEGRGPNQPQHF. The CDR3 DNA sequence: TGTGCCAGCAGTGAAGGCAGGGGCCCAAATCAGCCCCAGCATTTT.

This sequence joins TRBV7-8 and TRBJ2-7; 7 nucleotides align to TRBD1. The germline V gene encodes CDR1 SGHVS and CDR2 FQNEAQ. The CDR3 covers 15 residues. V shed 7 bases, J shed 4 bases, and the junction held 13 bases outside the gene matches. The CDR3 DNA sequence: TGTGCCAGCAACCCAACCCGACAGGGAAATTACGAGCAGTACTTC. Translated, it gives CASNPTRQGNYEQYF.

The chain uses TRBV13 and TRBJ1-5; TRBD1 might be the D (5 bases). The CDR3 length is 16 residues. CDR1 is PRHDT and CDR2 is FYEKMQ in the germline V gene (reference sequence). V gave up 5 bases and J gave up 1 base, with 15 bases separating them. The CDR3 here is CASSEGVLGSNQPQHF. DNA of the CDR3: TGTGCCAGCAGCGAAGGGGTATTAGGGAGCAATCAGCCCCAGCATTTT.

CDR3: CASSQEEDGANTGELFF. CDR3 DNA: TGCGCCAGCAGCCAAGAGGAGGACGGAGCGAACACCGGGGAGCTGTTTTTT. The chain links TRBV4-3 to TRBJ2-2; tentatively, D is TRBD2 (5 bases). The V gene lost 0 bases and the J gene lost 0 bases, with 11 bases spanning the gap. This CDR3 is built from 17 residues. Germline-derived CDR1 and CDR2 are LGHNA and YSLEER.

The CDR3 here is CASSVATGFGDWETQYF. The CDR3 nucleotides read TGTGCCAGCAGCGTAGCTACGGGATTTGGGGATTGGGAGACCCAGTACTTC. The chain links TRBV9 to TRBJ2-5, with D possibly being TRBD2 (5 bases). V lost 0 bases and J lost 5, with 20 bases in between. The CDR3 sequence is 17 residues long. Germline assignment: CDR1 SGDLS and CDR2 YYNGEE.

The chain joins TRBV7-3 to TRBJ1-1; 11 bases are shared with TRBD1. This CDR3 contains 15 residues. Germline trimming cut 5 bases from V and 5 bases from J; bases unmatched to any gene: 7. Germline lookup yields CDR1 SGHTA and CDR2 FQGTGA. CDR3: CASSTRTGGRTEAFF. The CDR3 DNA sequence: TGTGCCAGCAGCACGCGGACAGGGGGCAGGACTGAAGCTTTCTTT. The full variable domain, with the rest looked up from reference TRBV7-3 and TRBJ1-1, is GAGVSQTPSNKVTEKGKYVELRCDPISGHTALYWYRQSLGQGPEFLIYFQGTGAADDSGLPNDRFFAVRPEGSVSTLKIQRTERGDSAVYLCASSTRTGGRTEAFFGQGTRLTVV.

This chain links TRBV30 with TRBJ1-4; D not certain. V lost 5 bases and J 0 bases, leaving 10 bases between the germline ends. The CDR3 extends over 14 amino acids. Germline lookup yields CDR1 GTSNPN and CDR2 SVGIG (reference sequence). CDR3 in amino acids: CAWARGATNEKLFF. CDR3 in DNA: TGTGCCTGGGCCCGGGGTGCAACTAATGAAAAACTGTTTTTT.

This clone has just a few counts. This chain links TRBV27 with TRBJ2-1; D gene unclear. The CDR3 is 12 amino acids. Per germline, CDR1 MNHEY and CDR2 SMNVEV (reference sequence). Trimming left V 4 bases short and J 4 bases short, with 5 bases between. CDR3 in amino acids: CASSSPYNEQFF. The CDR3 DNA reads as TGTGCCAGCAGTTCCCCGTACAATGAGCAGTTCTTC.

The chain links TRBV11-2 to TRBJ2-3, with 7 bases fitting TRBD2. This CDR3 spans 12 amino acids. V lost 0 bases to trimming and J lost 12 bases; unmatched junction nucleotides: 3. Germline CDR1 reads SGHAT; CDR2 reads FQNNGV. The CDR3 here is CASSLELAYQYF. CDR3 DNA sequence: TGTGCCAGCAGCTTAGAACTAGCGTACCAGTATTTT.

The chain uses TRBV9 and TRBJ2-3; 11 bases map to TRBD2. This CDR3 has 17 residues. Germline V gene lookup returns CDR1 SGDLS and CDR2 YYNGEE. Germline trimming cut 3 bases from V and 1 base from J; bases unmatched to any gene: 7. CDR3 region: CASSGSGGAGGTDTQYF. CDR3 DNA sequence: TGTGCCAGCAGCGGTAGCGGGGGGGCCGGTGGCACAGATACGCAGTATTTT.

The V and J genes are TRBV7-2 and TRBJ2-5, with D unresolved. Germline CDR1 SGHTA, CDR2 FQGNSA. The V gene lost 1 base and the J gene lost 5 bases, with 11 bases spanning the gap. The CDR3 is 14 residues long. For the CDR3, the DNA is TGTGCCAGCAGCTTAGAGCTACCTCCTGAGACCCAGTACTTC. It translates to CASSLELPPETQYF.

The genes are TRBV6-5 and TRBJ2-1; D is uncertain. The CDR3 is made up of 15 amino acids. With 5 bases removed from V and 3 bases from J, the gap between germline ends came to 14 bases. Germline assignment: CDR1 MNHEY and CDR2 SVGAGI. In nucleotides, the CDR3 is TGTGCCAGCAGTAGGCGACTTAATTACTACAATGAGCAGTTCTTC. Translation gives CASSRRLNYYNEQFF.

V and J are TRBV19 and TRBJ2-2; TRBD2 matches at 7 bases. Germline values: CDR1 LNHDA, CDR2 SQIVND (reference sequence). Trimming removed 1 base from V and 4 bases from J; junction bases left unmatched: 0. The CDR3 is 14 residues long. In DNA, the CDR3 is TGTGCCAGTAGTATAGGCGGGGGCACCGGGGAGCTGTTTTTT. Translating gives CASSIGGGTGELFF.

The chain links TRBV7-2 to TRBJ2-5; 9 bases align to TRBD1. V was clipped by 1 base and J by 5 bases; unmatched bases: 5. Germline values: CDR1 SGHTA, CDR2 FQGNSA. This CDR3 has 15 amino acids. The CDR3 bases are TGTGCCAGCAGCTTAGGGGGACAGGGAAGGGAGACCCAGTACTTC. Its protein is CASSLGGQGRETQYF.

V is TRBV2 and J is TRBJ2-3; the match to TRBD1 covers 8 bases. The length of the CDR3 is 13 residues. V dropped 6 bases and J dropped 4; count of bases not matched to a gene: 3. Germline V gives CDR1 SNHLY, CDR2 FYNNEI. The CDR3: CASSDRGADTQYF. In DNA form, the CDR3 reads TGTGCCAGCAGCGACAGGGGAGCAGATACGCAGTATTTT.

CDR3 nucleotides: TGTGCCTGGAGTGTTTTCAATGGCTACACCTTC. It specifies CAWSVFNGYTF. The rearrangement uses TRBV30 and TRBJ1-2, with no clear D. V was trimmed by 0 bases and J by 6 bases, leaving 5 bases between them. The CDR3 is made up of 11 amino acids. Germline CDR1 and CDR2: GTSNPN and SVGIG (reference sequence).

The chain combines TRBV11-2 with TRBJ2-1; 8 bases are a match to TRBD2. This CDR3 is built from 15 residues. Trimming took 3 bases from V and 5 from J; bases not matched to a gene: 6. Germline V gene sequence: CDR1 SGHAT, CDR2 FQNNGV. CDR3 sequence: CASSFRGGLDNEQFF. CDR3 nucleotide sequence: TGTGCCAGCAGCTTTCGGGGGGGGCTGGACAATGAGCAGTTCTTC.